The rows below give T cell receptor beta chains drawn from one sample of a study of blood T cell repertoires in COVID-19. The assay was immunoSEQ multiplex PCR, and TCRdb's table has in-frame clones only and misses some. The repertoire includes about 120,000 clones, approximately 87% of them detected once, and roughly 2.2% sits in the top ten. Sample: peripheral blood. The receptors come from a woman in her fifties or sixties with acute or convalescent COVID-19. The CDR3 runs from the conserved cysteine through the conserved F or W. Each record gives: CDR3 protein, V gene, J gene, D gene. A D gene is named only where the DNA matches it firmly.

CASSLDEGLAGVEQFF	TRBV11-2	TRBJ2-1	TRBD2
CASSLAGRDYGYTF	TRBV11-3	TRBJ1-2	.
CASSSQSGNTEAFF	TRBV2	TRBJ1-1	.
CSASIRDRGDYGYTF	TRBV20-1	TRBJ1-2	TRBD1
CASSMGHIANTGELFF	TRBV18	TRBJ2-2	.
CASTSRTDTQYF	TRBV6-5	TRBJ2-3	.
CASSWPGQGGSYNEQFF	TRBV5-1	TRBJ2-1	TRBD1
CASSLVGLAGGTNTGELFF	TRBV7-2	TRBJ2-2	TRBD2
CATSGGQFAKNIQYF	TRBV15	TRBJ2-4	.
CASKGTGSINIQYF	TRBV6-5	TRBJ2-4	TRBD1
CASSYGSSGRAQETQYF	TRBV6-2/TRBV6-3	TRBJ2-5	TRBD2
CAWGGTNTGELFF	TRBV30	TRBJ2-2	.
CASSSLTGYSGNTIYF	TRBV2	TRBJ1-3	.
CASSPGEGGNEQFF	TRBV19	TRBJ2-1	.
CATSREQGIHSPLHF	TRBV15	TRBJ1-6	TRBD1
CAISVSQGRTEAFF	TRBV10-3	TRBJ1-1	.
CASSYSSVTRRDTQYF	TRBV6-2/TRBV6-3	TRBJ2-3	.
CASRPGLADTGELFF	TRBV5-4	TRBJ2-2	TRBD2
CASSHDGANYGYTF	TRBV3-1/TRBV3-2	TRBJ1-2	.
CASSSLTSGSYEQFF	TRBV6-2/TRBV6-3	TRBJ2-1	TRBD2
CASRPGRGTGELFF	TRBV27	TRBJ2-2	.
CASSSSSGARNYGYTF	TRBV27	TRBJ1-2	.
CAWGRENTEAFF	TRBV30	TRBJ1-1	.
CASSQEPGRSYNEQFF	TRBV3-1/TRBV3-2	TRBJ2-1	.
CASSPGTGTETQYF	TRBV18	TRBJ2-5	.
CASSFSPGTSGRVENEQFF	TRBV5-4	TRBJ2-1	TRBD2
CATMTSGGSGANVLTF	TRBV27	TRBJ2-6	TRBD2